The rows below give T cell receptor beta chains drawn from one sample of a study of shared clonotypes between healthy human individuals. Produced via immunoSEQ multiplex PCR; TCRdb's table is partial and in-frame only. The repertoire holds about 1,900,000 clones, with about 95% as singletons. Input material: naive CD8+ T cells sorted from blood. The receptors derive from a young man in good health. CDR3s include the opening cysteine and the closing phenylalanine or tryptophan. Each record gives: V gene, clone size, D gene, J gene, CDR3 protein, CDR3 DNA. D genes are given only for firm matches. A clone size is listed for some rows: how often the clone was seen (once, few, many), or a class if it is expanded.

TRBV10-3	-	-	TRBJ2-7	CASRPDGSYEQYF	TGTGCCAGTCGACCGGACGGTTCCTACGAGCAGTACTTC
TRBV5-6	once	-	TRBJ1-6	CASSLYVGSGSPLHF	TGTGCCAGCAGCTTGTATGTGGGTTCAGGGTCACCCCTCCACTTT
TRBV9	-	-	TRBJ2-7	CASSEEGRAGYEQYF	TGTGCCAGCAGCGAGGAGGGACGAGCGGGTTACGAGCAGTACTTC
TRBV4-3	-	TRBD1	TRBJ2-4	CASSQAGTVENIQYF	TGCGCCAGCAGCCAAGCGGGGACAGTCGAAAACATTCAGTACTTC
TRBV5-1	-	TRBD1	TRBJ2-4	CASSSTGDGNIQYF	TGCGCCAGCAGCTCGACAGGGGACGGGAACATTCAGTACTTC
TRBV28	-	-	TRBJ2-2	CASSLDGIANTGELFF	TGTGCCAGCAGCCTTGACGGAATCGCGAACACCGGGGAGCTGTTTTTT
TRBV25-1	-	TRBD2	TRBJ2-3	CASSGGATSGSFGDTQYF	TGTGCCAGCAGTGGGGGGGCTACTAGCGGGAGCTTTGGAGATACGCAGTATTTT
TRBV6-5	-	TRBD2	TRBJ2-3	CASSYLGGGPTDTQYF	TGTGCCAGCAGTTACTTAGGCGGGGGGCCCACAGATACGCAGTATTTT
TRBV6-5	-	-	TRBJ2-1	CASSSRGYNEQFF	TGTGCCAGCAGTTCCAGAGGGTACAATGAGCAGTTCTTC
TRBV6-6	-	-	TRBJ2-7	CASSAQKGTPYEQYF	TGTGCCAGCAGCGCTCAGAAGGGTACCCCCTACGAGCAGTACTTC
TRBV7-6	-	TRBD1	TRBJ2-1	CASSLGGSNNEQFF	TGTGCCAGCAGCCTAGGGGGCTCGAACAATGAGCAGTTCTTC
TRBV20-1	-	-	TRBJ2-3	CSARAWDTQYF	TGCAGTGCTAGAGCTTGGGATACGCAGTATTTT
TRBV10-3	-	-	TRBJ2-7	CAISEADSYEQYF	TGTGCCATCTCCGAGGCGGACTCCTACGAGCAGTACTTC
TRBV4-1	-	TRBD2	TRBJ2-3	CASSHSRLAGVADTQYF	TGCGCCAGCAGCCACTCACGACTAGCGGGGGTGGCAGATACGCAGTATTTT
TRBV11-3	once	TRBD2	TRBJ2-1	CASSLGAGAYNEQFF	TGTGCCAGCAGCTTAGGAGCGGGGGCCTACAATGAGCAGTTCTTC
TRBV11-2	-	-	TRBJ2-2	CASSQSTGLTGELFF	TGTGCCAGCAGCCAGTCCACAGGGTTGACCGGGGAGCTGTTTTTT
TRBV27	-	-	TRBJ1-1	CASSSNRVTNTEAFF	TGTGCCAGCAGTTCAAACAGGGTGACGAACACTGAAGCTTTCTTT
TRBV19	-	-	TRBJ1-5	CASSIDGEQPQHF	TGTGCCAGTAGTATAGACGGGGAGCAGCCCCAGCATTTT
TRBV2	-	TRBD1	TRBJ1-2	CASSERQGVVYGYTF	TGTGCCAGCAGTGAGAGACAGGGGGTCGTCTATGGCTACACCTTC
TRBV5-6	-	-	TRBJ2-7	CASSLKDSPSYEQYF	TGTGCCAGCAGCTTAAAGGACAGTCCGTCCTACGAGCAGTACTTC
TRBV11-2	-	TRBD2	TRBJ2-7	CASSLGRLAGGVSYEQYF	TGTGCCAGCAGCTTAGGGCGACTAGCGGGAGGCGTCTCCTACGAGCAGTACTTC
TRBV4-1	-	TRBD1	TRBJ2-2	CASSHRQGAGELFF	TGCGCCAGCAGCCATCGTCAGGGGGCCGGGGAGCTGTTTTTT
TRBV27	-	TRBD1	TRBJ2-7	CASSLFTGAYEQYF	TGTGCCAGCAGTTTATTCACAGGGGCCTACGAGCAGTACTTC